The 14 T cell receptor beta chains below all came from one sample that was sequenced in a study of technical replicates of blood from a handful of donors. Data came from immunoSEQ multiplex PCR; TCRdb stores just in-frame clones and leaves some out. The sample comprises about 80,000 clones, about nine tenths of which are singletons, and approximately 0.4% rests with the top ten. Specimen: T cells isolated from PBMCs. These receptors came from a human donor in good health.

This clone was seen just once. The CDR3 DNA reads as TGTGCCAGCAGTACAGGGGGCTATGGCTACACCTTC. Amino acid sequence: CASSTGGYGYTF. The chain is built from TRBV2 and TRBJ1-2; 8 nucleotides match TRBD1. Per the germline V gene, CDR1 is SNHLY and CDR2 is FYNNEI. Unmatched junction bases numbered 0, after V lost 5 bases and J lost 4 bases. This CDR3 region has 12 residues.

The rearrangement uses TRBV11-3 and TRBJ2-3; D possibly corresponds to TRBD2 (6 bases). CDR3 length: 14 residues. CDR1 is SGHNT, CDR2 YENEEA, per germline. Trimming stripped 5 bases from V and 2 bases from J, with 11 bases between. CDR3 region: CASSPGGDTDTQYF. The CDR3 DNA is TGTGCCAGCAGCCCGGGCGGGGACACAGATACGCAGTATTTT. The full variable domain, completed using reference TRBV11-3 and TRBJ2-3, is EAGVVQSPRYKIIEKKQPVAFWCNPISGHNTLYWYLQNLGQGPELLIRYENEEAVDDSQLPKDRFSAERLKGVDSTLKIQPAELGDSAVYLCASSPGGDTDTQYFGPGTRLTVL.

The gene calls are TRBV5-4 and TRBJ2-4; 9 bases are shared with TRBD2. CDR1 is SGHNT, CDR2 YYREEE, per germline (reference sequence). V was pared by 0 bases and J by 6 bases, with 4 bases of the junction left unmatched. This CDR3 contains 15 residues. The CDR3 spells CASSLEPSGANIQYF. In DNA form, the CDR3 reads TGTGCCAGCAGCTTGGAGCCTAGCGGGGCAAACATTCAGTACTTC.

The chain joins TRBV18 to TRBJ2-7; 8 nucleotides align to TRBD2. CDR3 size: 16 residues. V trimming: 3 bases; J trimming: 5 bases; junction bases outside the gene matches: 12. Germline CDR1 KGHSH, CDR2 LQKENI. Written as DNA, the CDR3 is TGTGCCAGCTCACCCCTAGTCAAGCGGGAGAACGACGAGCAGTACTTC. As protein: CASSPLVKRENDEQYF.

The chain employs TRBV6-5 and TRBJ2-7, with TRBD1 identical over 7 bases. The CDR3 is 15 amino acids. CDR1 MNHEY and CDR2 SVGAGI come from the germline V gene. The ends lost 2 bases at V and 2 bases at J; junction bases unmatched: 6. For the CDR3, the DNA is TGTGCCAGCAGTTACGAGGCAGGGGGAACCTACGAGCAGTACTTC. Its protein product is CASSYEAGGTYEQYF.

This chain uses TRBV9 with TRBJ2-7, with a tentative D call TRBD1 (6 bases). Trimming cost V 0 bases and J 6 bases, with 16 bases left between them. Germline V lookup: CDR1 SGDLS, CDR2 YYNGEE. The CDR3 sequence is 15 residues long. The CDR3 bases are TGTGCCAGCAGCGTAGGAGGGACAAGAAACAGCGAGCAGTACTTC. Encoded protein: CASSVGGTRNSEQYF.

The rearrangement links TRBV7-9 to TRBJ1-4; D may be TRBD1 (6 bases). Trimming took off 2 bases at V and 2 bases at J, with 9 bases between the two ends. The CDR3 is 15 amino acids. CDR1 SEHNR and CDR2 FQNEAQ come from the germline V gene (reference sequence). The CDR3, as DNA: TGTGCCAGCAGCTTATACAGGGACACTAATGAAAAACTGTTTTTT. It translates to CASSLYRDTNEKLFF.

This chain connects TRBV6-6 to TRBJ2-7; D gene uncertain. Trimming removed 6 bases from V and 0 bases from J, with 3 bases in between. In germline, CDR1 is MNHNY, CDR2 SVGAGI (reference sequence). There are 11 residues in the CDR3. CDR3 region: CASSHSYEQYF. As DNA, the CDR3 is TGTGCCAGCAGCCACTCCTACGAGCAGTACTTC.

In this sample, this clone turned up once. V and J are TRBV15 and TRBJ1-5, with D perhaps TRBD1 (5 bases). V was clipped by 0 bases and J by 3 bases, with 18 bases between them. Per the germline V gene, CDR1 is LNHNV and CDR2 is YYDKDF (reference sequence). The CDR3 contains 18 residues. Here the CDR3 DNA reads TGTGCCACCAGCAGAGATAGGGGCGGTGGGGCCCCCAATCAGCCCCAGCATTTT. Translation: CATSRDRGGGAPNQPQHF.

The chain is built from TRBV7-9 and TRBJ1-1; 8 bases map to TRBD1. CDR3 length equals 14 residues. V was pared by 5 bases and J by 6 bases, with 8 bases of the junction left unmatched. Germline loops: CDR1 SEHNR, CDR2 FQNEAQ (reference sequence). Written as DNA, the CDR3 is TGTGCCAGCAGCCCCAGGGGGCTGGAGGCTGAAGCTTTCTTT. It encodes CASSPRGLEAEAFF.

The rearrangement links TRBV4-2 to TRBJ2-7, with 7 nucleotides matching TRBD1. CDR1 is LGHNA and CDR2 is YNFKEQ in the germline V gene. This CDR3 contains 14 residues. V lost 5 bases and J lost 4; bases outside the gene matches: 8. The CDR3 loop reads CASSTDRTRYEQYF. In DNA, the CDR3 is TGTGCCAGCAGCACGGACAGGACTCGTTACGAGCAGTACTTC.

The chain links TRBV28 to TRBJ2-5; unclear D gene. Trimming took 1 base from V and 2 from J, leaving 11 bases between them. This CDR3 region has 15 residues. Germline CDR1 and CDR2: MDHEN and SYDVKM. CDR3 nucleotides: TGTGCCAGCAGTTTATCCAACGGGTTTCAAGAGACCCAGTACTTC. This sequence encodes CASSLSNGFQETQYF.

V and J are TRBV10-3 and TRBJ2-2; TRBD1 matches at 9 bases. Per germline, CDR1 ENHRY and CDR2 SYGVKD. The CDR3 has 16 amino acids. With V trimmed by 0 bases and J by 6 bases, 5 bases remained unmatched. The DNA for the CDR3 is TGTGCCATCAGTGAGTCTTGGGACAGGGCCTCCGGGGAGCTGTTTTTT. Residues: CAISESWDRASGELFF.

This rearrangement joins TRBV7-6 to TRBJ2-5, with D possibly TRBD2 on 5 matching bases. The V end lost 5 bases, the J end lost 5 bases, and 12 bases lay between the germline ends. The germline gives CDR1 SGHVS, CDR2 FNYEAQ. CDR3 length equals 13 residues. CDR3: CASSPRAWETQYF. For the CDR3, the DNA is TGTGCCAGCAGCCCGAGGGCGTGGGAGACCCAGTACTTC.